This T cell receptor beta chain was obtained from a study of tumor-infiltrating lymphocytes in localized non-small cell lung cancer. Across the whole study: Resected tumor was paired with non-adjacent uninvolved lung from the same patient. The study, taken as a whole, reports: IM1 and IM2 tumors showed no difference in T-cell fraction. Tumor T-cell fraction from TCR sequencing was not associated with recurrence-free survival (p = 0.61). Technical variation could not be separated from intratumor heterogeneity here.

Clones were read by immunoSEQ multiplex PCR, and TCRdb kept only the in-frame ones, dropping some. The sample records about 14,000 clones, 65% to 75% being singletons. In the case of this clone: The antigen is not known.

The germline gives CDR1 GTSNPN, CDR2 SVGIG (reference sequence). Trimming took off 0 bases at V and 4 bases at J, with 7 bases between the two ends. This CDR3 has 13 amino acids. The source material was lung tumor tissue. V gene TRBV30 combines with J gene TRBJ1-5; unclear D gene. The sequence derives from a human donor with non-small cell lung cancer. The CDR3 DNA follows: TGTGCCTGGAGTGTAGCCGGTAATCAGCCCCAGCATTTT. Protein product: CAWSVAGNQPQHF.